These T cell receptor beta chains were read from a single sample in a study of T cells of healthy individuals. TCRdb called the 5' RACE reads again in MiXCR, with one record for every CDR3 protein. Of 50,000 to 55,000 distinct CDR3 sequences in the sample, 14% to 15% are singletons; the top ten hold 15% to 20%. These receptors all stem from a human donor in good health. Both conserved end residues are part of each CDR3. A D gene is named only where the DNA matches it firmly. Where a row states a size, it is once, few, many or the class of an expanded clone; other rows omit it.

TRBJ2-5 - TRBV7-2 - CASSLAITRQETQYF TGTGCCAGCAGCTTAGCGATTACACGACAAGAGACCCAGTACTTC
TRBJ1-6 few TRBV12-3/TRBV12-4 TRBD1 CASKLRTGFDSPLHF TGTGCCAGCAAGTTAAGGACAGGCTTCGATTCACCCCTCCACTTT
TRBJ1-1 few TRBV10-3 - CAISDYETVPEAFF TGTGCCATCAGTGATTATGAGACAGTCCCTGAAGCTTTCTTT
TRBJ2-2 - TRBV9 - CASSVASLNTGELFF TGTGCCAGCAGCGTAGCGTCCCTGAACACCGGGGAGCTGTTTTTT
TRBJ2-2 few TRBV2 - CASSRTENTGELFF TGTGCCAGCAGCCGTACAGAGAACACCGGGGAGCTGTTTTTT
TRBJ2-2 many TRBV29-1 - CSVLQGFRGTGELFF TGCAGCGTCCTACAGGGTTTTAGGGGCACCGGGGAGCTGTTTTTT
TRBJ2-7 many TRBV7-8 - CASKGALSYEQYF TGTGCCAGCAAAGGGGCCTTGAGCTACGAGCAGTACTTC
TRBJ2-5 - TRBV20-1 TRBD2 CSAPPSGRVQETQYF TGCAGTGCCCCCCCTAGCGGGAGGGTCCAAGAGACCCAGTACTTC
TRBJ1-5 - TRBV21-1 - CASPREGGSNQPQHF TGTGCCAGCCCCAGAGAGGGAGGTAGCAATCAGCCCCAGCATTTT
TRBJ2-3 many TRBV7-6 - CASPPREGTDTQYF TGTGCCAGCCCTCCCCGGGAAGGCACAGATACGCAGTATTTT
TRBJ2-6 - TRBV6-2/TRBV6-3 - CASSYPMTSGANVLTF TGTGCCAGCAGTTACCCCATGACCTCTGGGGCCAACGTCCTGACTTTC
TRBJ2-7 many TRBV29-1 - CSVEDGYGTYEQYF TGCAGCGTTGAAGATGGTTACGGGACCTACGAGCAGTACTTC
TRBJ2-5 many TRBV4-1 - CASSWVQGHETQYF TGCGCCAGCAGCTGGGTTCAGGGTCATGAGACCCAGTACTTC